Presented here are 9 T cell receptor beta chains from one specimen sequenced in a study of vaccination effects on CD4 cells after COVID-19. Expansion with viral peptide pools was applied to antigen-specific CD4+ T cells by the ViraFEST assay prior to sequencing. CD4+ T cell isolation took place after less than 13 days of culture. Having tested negative for nucleocapsid antibodies, the vaccine recipients showed no prior SARS-CoV-2 infection. Their cognate antigens are unknown. Clones were sequenced by immunoSEQ multiplex PCR, and TCRdb holds only the in-frame ones, with some missing. The sample lists roughly 20,000 clones; approximately 74% were seen once. The material sequenced was CD4+ T cells from PBMCs cultured with HCoV-NL63 spike peptides, taken before COVID-19 vaccination. These receptors were taken from a human donor who received a COVID-19 vaccine.

This rearrangement joins TRBV2 to TRBJ1-1; D remains ambiguous. The ends were cut back, 8 bases at V and 1 base at J, with 17 bases in the middle. The length of the CDR3 is 15 residues. Looked up from germline, CDR1 is SNHLY and CDR2 is FYNNEI. In nucleotides, the CDR3 is TGTGCCAGCGCGGGCCTCGCCGGACCGAACACTGAAGCTTTCTTT. Protein sequence: CASAGLAGPNTEAFF.

This chain links TRBV19 with TRBJ2-1; D gene uncertain. Germline values: CDR1 LNHDA, CDR2 SQIVND (reference sequence). This CDR3 has 13 amino acids. V shed 2 bases and J shed 8 bases, with 10 bases lying between them. CDR3: CASSISLYYEQFF. The CDR3 nucleotides read TGTGCCAGTAGTATAAGTCTGTACTATGAGCAGTTCTTC.

This chain joins TRBV5-1 and TRBJ2-3, with a possible D match to TRBD1 (5 bases). Trimming removed 1 base from V and 0 bases from J, with 6 bases in between. The germline CDR1 and CDR2 sequences are SGHRS and YFSETQ. The CDR3 is 14 amino acids. The CDR3 nucleotides are TGCGCCAGCAGCTTGAGACAGAGCACAGATACGCAGTATTTT. It encodes CASSLRQSTDTQYF.

This clone has only a few counts. This chain joins TRBV14 and TRBJ2-7, with unresolved D. Per germline, CDR1 SGHDN and CDR2 FVKESK. The CDR3 loop spans 16 amino acids. Trimming left V 0 bases short and J 2 bases short, with 14 bases between. In DNA, the CDR3 is TGTGCCAGCAGCCAAGATATGAGCCGACGAACCTACGAGCAGTACTTC. It is translated as CASSQDMSRRTYEQYF.

The chain joins TRBV10-3 to TRBJ1-1; D remains ambiguous. The CDR3 totals 14 residues. Germline V gives CDR1 ENHRY, CDR2 SYGVKD. V was pared by 8 bases and J by 4 bases, with 17 bases between. The CDR3 protein is CAIGNKAPSTEAFF. In DNA form, the CDR3 reads TGTGCCATCGGAAACAAGGCCCCGAGCACTGAAGCTTTCTTT.

This chain uses TRBV19 with TRBJ1-5, with D perhaps TRBD1 (6 bases). This CDR3 has 17 amino acids. Trimming removed 0 bases at V and 4 bases at J, with 16 bases between. Germline values: CDR1 LNHDA, CDR2 SQIVND (reference sequence). The CDR3 loop is CASSIDVAGTLNQPQHF. CDR3 in DNA: TGTGCCAGTAGTATAGACGTCGCCGGGACATTGAATCAGCCCCAGCATTTT. Using reference TRBV19 and TRBJ1-5 for the parts outside the CDR3, the full variable domain is DGGITQSPKYLFRKEGQNVTLSCEQNLNHDAMYWYRQDPGQGLRLIYYSQIVNDFQKGDIAEGYSVSREKKESFPLTVTSAQKNPTAFYLCASSIDVAGTLNQPQHFGDGTRLSIL.

The chain has TRBV18 and TRBJ1-1, with 8 positions matching TRBD1. Germline V CDR1 and CDR2: KGHSH, LQKENI. The length of the CDR3 is 12 residues. J lost 8 bases, V lost 3 bases, and 2 bases had no gene match. CDR3 coding DNA: TGTGCCAGCTCACCTGACAGGGGAGAAGCTTTCTTT. It specifies CASSPDRGEAFF.

The gene calls are TRBV9 and TRBJ1-6; no clear D. This CDR3 contains 16 residues. The germline gives CDR1 SGDLS, CDR2 YYNGEE. Between the trimmed V and J ends, which lost 3 bases and 0 bases, there was a span of 10 bases. DNA of the CDR3: TGTGCCAGCAGCGCCCACCTCAGCTCCTATAATTCACCCCTCCACTTT. This translates into CASSAHLSSYNSPLHF.

This clone appeared once. The V call is TRBV5-1, the J call TRBJ1-4; D is unresolved. From germline, CDR1 is SGHRS and CDR2 YFSETQ. Trimming pared 5 bases from V and 2 bases from J, leaving 13 bases between. The CDR3 runs to 15 residues. This CDR3 is CASSWRGGTNEKLFF. The CDR3 DNA reads as TGCGCCAGCAGTTGGCGCGGAGGGACTAATGAAAAACTGTTTTTT.